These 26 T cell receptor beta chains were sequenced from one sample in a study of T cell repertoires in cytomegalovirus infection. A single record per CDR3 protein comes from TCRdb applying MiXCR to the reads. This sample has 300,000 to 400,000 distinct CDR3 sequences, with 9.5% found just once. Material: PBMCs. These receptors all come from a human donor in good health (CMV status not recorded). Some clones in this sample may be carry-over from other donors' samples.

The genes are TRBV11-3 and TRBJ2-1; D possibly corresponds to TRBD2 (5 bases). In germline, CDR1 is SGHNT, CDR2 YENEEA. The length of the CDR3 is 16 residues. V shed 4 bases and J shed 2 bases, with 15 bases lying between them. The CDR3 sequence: CASSSYDRGPYNEQFF. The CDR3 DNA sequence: TGTGCCAGCAGCTCCTACGACCGGGGTCCCTACAATGAGCAGTTCTTC. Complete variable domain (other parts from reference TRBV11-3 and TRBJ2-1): EAGVVQSPRYKIIEKKQPVAFWCNPISGHNTLYWYLQNLGQGPELLIRYENEEAVDDSQLPKDRFSAERLKGVDSTLKIQPAELGDSAVYLCASSSYDRGPYNEQFFGPGTRLTVL.

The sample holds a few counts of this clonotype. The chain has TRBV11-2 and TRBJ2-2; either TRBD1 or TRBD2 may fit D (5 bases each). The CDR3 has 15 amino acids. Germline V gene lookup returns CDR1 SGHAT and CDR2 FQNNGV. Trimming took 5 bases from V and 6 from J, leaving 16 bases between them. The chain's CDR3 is CASSQGALGAGELFF. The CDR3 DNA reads TGTGCCAGCAGCCAAGGGGCTTTGGGGGCCGGGGAGCTGTTTTTT.

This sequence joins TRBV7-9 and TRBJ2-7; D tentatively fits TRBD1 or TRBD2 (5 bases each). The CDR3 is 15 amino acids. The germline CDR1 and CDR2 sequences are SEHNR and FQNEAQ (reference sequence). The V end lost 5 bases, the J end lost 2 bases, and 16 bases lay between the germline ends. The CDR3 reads CASSRGRDGAYEQYF. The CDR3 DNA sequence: TGTGCCAGCAGCCGTGGCCGGGACGGAGCCTACGAGCAGTACTTC.

CDR3 residues: CASTRSLDYEQYF. In DNA, the CDR3 is TGTGCCAGCACCAGGTCGCTGGACTACGAGCAGTACTTC. V gene TRBV6-1 combines with J gene TRBJ2-7; D is undetermined. Germline V lookup: CDR1 MNHNS, CDR2 SASEGT. Trimming cost V 7 bases and J 3 bases, with 13 bases left between them. The CDR3 length is 13 residues.

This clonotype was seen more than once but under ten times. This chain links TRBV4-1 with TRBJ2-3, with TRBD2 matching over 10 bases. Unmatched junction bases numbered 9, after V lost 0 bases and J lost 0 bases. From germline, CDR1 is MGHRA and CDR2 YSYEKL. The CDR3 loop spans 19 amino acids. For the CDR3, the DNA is TGCGCCAGCAGCCAAGATTTGGTCTCTAGCGGGAGTAGCACAGATACGCAGTATTTT. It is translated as CASSQDLVSSGSSTDTQYF.

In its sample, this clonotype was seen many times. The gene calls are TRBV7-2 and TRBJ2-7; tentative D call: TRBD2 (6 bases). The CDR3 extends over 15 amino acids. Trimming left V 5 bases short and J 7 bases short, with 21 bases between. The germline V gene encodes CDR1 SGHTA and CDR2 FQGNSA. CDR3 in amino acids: CASSLRATTGGEQYF. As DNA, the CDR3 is TGTGCCAGCAGCCTAAGGGCCACAACCGGAGGGGAGCAGTACTTC.

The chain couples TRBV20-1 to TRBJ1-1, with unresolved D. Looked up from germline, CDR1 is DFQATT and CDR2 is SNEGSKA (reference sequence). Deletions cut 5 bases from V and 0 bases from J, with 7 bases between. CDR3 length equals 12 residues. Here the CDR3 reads CSAPGLNTEAFF. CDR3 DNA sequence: TGCAGTGCTCCTGGACTGAACACTGAAGCTTTCTTT.

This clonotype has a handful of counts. As DNA, the CDR3 is TGTGCCACCAGCAGCTATGAAGAGACCCAGTACTTC. Protein: CATSSYEETQYF. This rearrangement joins TRBV15 to TRBJ2-5; no reliable D call. The V end lost 3 bases, the J end lost 3 bases, and 5 bases lay between the germline ends. Germline V lookup: CDR1 LNHNV, CDR2 YYDKDF (reference sequence). This CDR3 has 12 amino acids. Based on the CDR3 plus reference TRBV15 and TRBJ2-5, the full variable domain is DAMVIQNPRYQVTQFGKPVTLSCSQTLNHNVMYWYQQKSSQAPKLLFHYYDKDFNNEADTPDNFQSRRPNTSFCFLDIRSPGLGDTAMYLCATSSYEETQYFGPGTRLLVL.

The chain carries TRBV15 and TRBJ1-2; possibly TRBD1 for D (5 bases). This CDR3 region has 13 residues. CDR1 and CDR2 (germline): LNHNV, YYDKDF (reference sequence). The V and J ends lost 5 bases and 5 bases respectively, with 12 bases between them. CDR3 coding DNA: TGTGCCACCAGCGGGGACCGCCCTTATGGCTACACCTTC. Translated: CATSGDRPYGYTF.

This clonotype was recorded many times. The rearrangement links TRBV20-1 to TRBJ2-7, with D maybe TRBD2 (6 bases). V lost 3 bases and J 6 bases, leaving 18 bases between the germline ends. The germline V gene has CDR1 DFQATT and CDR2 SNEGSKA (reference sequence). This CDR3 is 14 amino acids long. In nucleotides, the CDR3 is TGCAGTGCTAGTTGGGCGGGGCCTACTGGCGAGCAGTACTTC. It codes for CSASWAGPTGEQYF.

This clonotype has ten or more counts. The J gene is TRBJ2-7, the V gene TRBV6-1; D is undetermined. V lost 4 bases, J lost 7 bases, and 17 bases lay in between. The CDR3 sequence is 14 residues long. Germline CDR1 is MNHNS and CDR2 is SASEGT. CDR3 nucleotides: TGTGCCAGCAGTGTTCGGGCCTGGGAAGGGGAGCAGTACTTC. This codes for CASSVRAWEGEQYF.

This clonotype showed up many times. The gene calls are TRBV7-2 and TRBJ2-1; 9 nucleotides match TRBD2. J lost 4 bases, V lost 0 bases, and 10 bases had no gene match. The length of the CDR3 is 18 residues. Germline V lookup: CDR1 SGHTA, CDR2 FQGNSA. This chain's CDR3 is CASSLAKFGGGAYNEQFF. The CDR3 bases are TGTGCCAGCAGCTTAGCGAAGTTCGGCGGGGGGGCGTACAATGAGCAGTTCTTC.

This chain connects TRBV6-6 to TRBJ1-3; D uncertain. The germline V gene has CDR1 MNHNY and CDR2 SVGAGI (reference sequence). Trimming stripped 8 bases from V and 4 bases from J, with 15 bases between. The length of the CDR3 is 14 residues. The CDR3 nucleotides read TGTGCCAGCCTTCAGTTGCCCGGAGGAAACACCATATATTTT. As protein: CASLQLPGGNTIYF.

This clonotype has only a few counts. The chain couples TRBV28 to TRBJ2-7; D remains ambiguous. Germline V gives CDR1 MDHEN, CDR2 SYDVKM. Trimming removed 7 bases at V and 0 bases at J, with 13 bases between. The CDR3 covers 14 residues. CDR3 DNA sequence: TGTGCCAGCAATGCGCCGGGCGCCTCCTACGAGCAGTACTTC. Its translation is CASNAPGASYEQYF.

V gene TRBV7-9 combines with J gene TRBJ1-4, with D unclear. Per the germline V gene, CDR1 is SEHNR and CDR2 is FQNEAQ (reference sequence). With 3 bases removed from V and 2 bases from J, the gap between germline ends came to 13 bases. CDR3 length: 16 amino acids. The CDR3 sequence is CASSLLSTHTNEKLFF. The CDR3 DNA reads TGTGCCAGCAGCTTGCTTTCGACCCACACTAATGAAAAACTGTTTTTT. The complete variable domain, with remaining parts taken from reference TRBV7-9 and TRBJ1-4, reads DTGVSQNPRHKITKRGQNVTFRCDPISEHNRLYWYRQTLGQGPEFLTYFQNEAQLEKSRLLSDRFSAERPKGSFSTLEIQRTEQGDSAMYLCASSLLSTHTNEKLFFGSGTQLSVL.

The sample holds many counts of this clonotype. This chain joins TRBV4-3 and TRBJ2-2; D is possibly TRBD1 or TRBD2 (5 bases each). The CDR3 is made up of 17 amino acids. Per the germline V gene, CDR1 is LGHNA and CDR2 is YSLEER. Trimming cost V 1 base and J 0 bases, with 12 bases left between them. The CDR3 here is CASSQGWGSANTGELFF. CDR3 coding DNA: TGCGCCAGCAGCCAAGGATGGGGGAGTGCGAACACCGGGGAGCTGTTTTTT.

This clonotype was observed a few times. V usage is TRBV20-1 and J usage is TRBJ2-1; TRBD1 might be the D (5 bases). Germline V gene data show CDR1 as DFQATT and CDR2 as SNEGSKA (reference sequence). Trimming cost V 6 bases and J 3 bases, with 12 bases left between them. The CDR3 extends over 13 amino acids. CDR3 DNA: TGCAGTGCCCGCAGGGCCTTCTACAATGAGCAGTTCTTC. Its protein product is CSARRAFYNEQFF.

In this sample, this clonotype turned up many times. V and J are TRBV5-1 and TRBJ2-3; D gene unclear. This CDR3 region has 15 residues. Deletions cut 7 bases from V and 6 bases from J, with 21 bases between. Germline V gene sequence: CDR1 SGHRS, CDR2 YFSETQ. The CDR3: CASAFSGLQTDTQYF. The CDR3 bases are TGCGCCAGCGCCTTTTCCGGGCTCCAAACGGATACGCAGTATTTT.

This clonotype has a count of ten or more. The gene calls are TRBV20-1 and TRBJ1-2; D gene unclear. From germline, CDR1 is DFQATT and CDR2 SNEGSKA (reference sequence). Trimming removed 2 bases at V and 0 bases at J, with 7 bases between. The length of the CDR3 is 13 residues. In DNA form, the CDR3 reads TGCAGTGCTAGAATGCCTGCTAACTATGGCTACACCTTC. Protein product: CSARMPANYGYTF.

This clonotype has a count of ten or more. The CDR3 coding sequence is TGTGCCAGCAGCTCCGGAAACCGGGAGGGACAGCCTTTGACAGGGGCCAACGTCCTGACTTTC. Protein sequence: CASSSGNREGQPLTGANVLTF. The genes are TRBV7-2 and TRBJ2-6, with a possible D match to TRBD2 (8 bases). The CDR3 extends over 21 amino acids. The germline V gene has CDR1 SGHTA and CDR2 FQGNSA. V lost 4 bases, J lost 4 bases, and 29 bases lay in between.

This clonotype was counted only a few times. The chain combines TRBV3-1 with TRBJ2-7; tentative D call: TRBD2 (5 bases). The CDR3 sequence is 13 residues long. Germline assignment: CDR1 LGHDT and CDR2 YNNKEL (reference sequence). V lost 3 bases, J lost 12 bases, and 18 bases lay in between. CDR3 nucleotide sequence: TGTGCCAGCAGCCACAGACGGCGGGCAGTACGGTACTTC. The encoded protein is CASSHRRRAVRYF.

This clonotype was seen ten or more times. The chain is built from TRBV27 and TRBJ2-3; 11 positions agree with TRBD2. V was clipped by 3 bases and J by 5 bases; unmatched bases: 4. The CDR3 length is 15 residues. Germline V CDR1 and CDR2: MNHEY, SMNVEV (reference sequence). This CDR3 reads CASSFSGRGRDTQYF. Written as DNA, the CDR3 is TGTGCCAGCAGTTTTAGCGGGAGGGGAAGAGATACGCAGTATTTT.

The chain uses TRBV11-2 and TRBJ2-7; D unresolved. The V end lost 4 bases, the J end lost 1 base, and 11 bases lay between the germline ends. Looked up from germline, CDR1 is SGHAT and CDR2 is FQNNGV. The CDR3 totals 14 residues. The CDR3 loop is CASSYTLGSYEQYF. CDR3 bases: TGTGCCAGCAGCTACACCTTGGGGTCCTACGAGCAGTACTTC.

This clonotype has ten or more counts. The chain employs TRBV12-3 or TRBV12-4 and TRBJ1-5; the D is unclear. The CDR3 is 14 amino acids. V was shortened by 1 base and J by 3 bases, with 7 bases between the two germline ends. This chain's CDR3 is CASSLEGPNQPQHF. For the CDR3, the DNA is TGTGCCAGCAGTTTAGAAGGTCCCAATCAGCCCCAGCATTTT.

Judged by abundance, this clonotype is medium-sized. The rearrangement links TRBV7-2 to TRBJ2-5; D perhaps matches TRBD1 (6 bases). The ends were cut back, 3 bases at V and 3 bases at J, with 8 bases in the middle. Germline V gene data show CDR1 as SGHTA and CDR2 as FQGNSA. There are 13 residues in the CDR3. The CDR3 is CASSLGTKETQYF. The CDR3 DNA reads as TGTGCCAGCAGCTTGGGGACAAAAGAGACCCAGTACTTC.

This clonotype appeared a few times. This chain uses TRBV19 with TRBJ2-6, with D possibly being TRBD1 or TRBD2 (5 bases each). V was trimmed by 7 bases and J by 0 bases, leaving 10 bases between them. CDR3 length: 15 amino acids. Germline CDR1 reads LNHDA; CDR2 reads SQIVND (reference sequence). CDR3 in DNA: TGTGCCAGTATGGGACCTTTCTCTGGGGCCAACGTCCTGACTTTC. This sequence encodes CASMGPFSGANVLTF.